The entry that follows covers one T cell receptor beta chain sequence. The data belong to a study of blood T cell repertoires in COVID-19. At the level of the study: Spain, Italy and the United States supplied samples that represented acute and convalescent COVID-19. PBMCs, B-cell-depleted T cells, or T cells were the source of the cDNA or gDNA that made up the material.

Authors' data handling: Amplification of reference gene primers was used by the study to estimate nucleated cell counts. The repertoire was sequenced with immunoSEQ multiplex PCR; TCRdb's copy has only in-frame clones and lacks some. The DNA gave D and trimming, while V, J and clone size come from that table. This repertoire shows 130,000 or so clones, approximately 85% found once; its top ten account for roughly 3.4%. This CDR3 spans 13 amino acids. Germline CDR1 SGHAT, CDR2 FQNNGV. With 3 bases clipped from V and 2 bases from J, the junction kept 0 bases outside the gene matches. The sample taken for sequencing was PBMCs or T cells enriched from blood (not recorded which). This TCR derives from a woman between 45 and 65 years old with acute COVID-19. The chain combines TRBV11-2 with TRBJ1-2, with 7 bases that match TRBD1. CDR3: CASSLDRNYGYTF. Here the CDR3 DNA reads TGTGCCAGCAGCTTGGACAGGAACTATGGCTACACCTTC.